One TCR beta chain is described in this entry. Original methodology: Nucleated cell number was recorded as an estimate derived from reference gene primer amplification. Sequenced by immunoSEQ multiplex PCR; TCRdb stores in-frame clones only, minus some. The V and J calls and clone size were taken over from that table, and D and trimming were inferred from the DNA. The sample shows about 110,000 clones, about 85% of them seen only once. The data are from a study of blood T cell repertoires in COVID-19. Across the study: Samples of COVID-19 (acute and convalescent) were obtained from the United States, Italy and Spain.

CDR1 DFQATT and CDR2 SNEGSKA come from the germline V gene (reference sequence). V gave up 3 bases and J gave up 4 bases, with 12 bases separating them. The CDR3 is 13 amino acids. The sample was peripheral blood. This chain joins TRBV20-1 and TRBJ2-5; unclear D gene. This clonotype originated in a man aged 40-49 years with acute or convalescent COVID-19. The CDR3 nucleotides read TGCAGTGCTAGTTATGGCGGCGGAGAGACCCAGTACTTC. As protein: CSASYGGGETQYF.